A selection of T cell receptor beta chains follows, all from one sample in a study of shared clonotypes between healthy human individuals. Sequencing used immunoSEQ multiplex PCR; TCRdb keeps in-frame clones, though not all of them. Counted here are 2 million to 3 million clones, 93% occurring once; the ten biggest clones make up approximately 0.37%. The sequencing input was naive CD4+ T cells from PBMCs. The receptors were gathered from a man between 18 and 35 years old in good health. Some clones in this sample may be carry-over from other donors' samples. Both conserved end residues are part of each CDR3. D genes are given only for firm matches. The size field is filled for only some rows; it gives once, few, many or a size class.

clone_size j_call d_call v_call cdr3_aa cdr3_nt
- TRBJ1-3 - TRBV6-1 CASSDPTHFASGNTIYF TGTGCCAGCAGTGACCCGACACATTTCGCTTCTGGAAACACCATATATTTT
few TRBJ2-7 - TRBV7-3 CASSLGQGTYEQYF TGTGCCAGCAGCTTAGGGCAGGGTACCTACGAGCAGTACTTC
- TRBJ2-1 - TRBV7-2 CASRPGAGPSEQFF TGTGCCAGCAGACCCGGGGCGGGACCAAGTGAGCAGTTCTTC
- TRBJ2-7 - TRBV5-1 CASSSVYKQYF TGCGCCAGCAGCTCCGTCTACAAGCAGTACTTC
- TRBJ2-7 TRBD1 TRBV5-1 CASSSGQIYEQYF TGCGCCAGCAGCTCGGGACAGATCTACGAGCAGTACTTC
- TRBJ2-1 - TRBV5-6 CASRPSSYNEQFF TGTGCCAGCAGACCGAGCTCCTACAATGAGCAGTTCTTC
once TRBJ2-7 TRBD1 TRBV6-6 CASSSGQGAYEQYF TGTGCCAGCAGTTCCGGACAGGGGGCTTACGAGCAGTACTTC
- TRBJ2-7 TRBD2 TRBV5-4 CASSGGSRNEQYF TGTGCCAGCAGCGGCGGGAGTAGAAACGAGCAGTACTTC
- TRBJ1-4 - TRBV19 CASSMRQSSREKLFF TGTGCCAGTAGTATGCGACAGTCGTCGAGGGAAAAACTGTTTTTT
- TRBJ2-1 TRBD2 TRBV2 CASSGAGTSFYNEQFF TGTGCCAGCAGTGGAGCCGGGACTAGTTTCTACAATGAGCAGTTCTTC
- TRBJ1-1 - TRBV5-1 CASSTGMTEAFF TGCGCCAGCAGCACAGGGATGACTGAAGCTTTCTTT
once TRBJ2-7 - TRBV27 CASSFYGQREQYF TGTGCCAGCAGTTTCTATGGACAGCGGGAGCAGTACTTC
- TRBJ1-1 - TRBV10-1 CASSPGPRNTEAFF TGCGCCAGCTCCCCCGGGCCACGGAACACTGAAGCTTTCTTT
- TRBJ2-7 - TRBV27 CASSLIDSSEQYF TGTGCCAGCAGTTTAATAGACAGCTCCGAGCAGTACTTC
- TRBJ1-4 - TRBV25-1 CASSEFGRLGKLFF TGTGCCAGCAGTGAATTTGGCCGCTTGGGAAAACTGTTTTTT
- TRBJ2-7 - TRBV28 CASSAGDTYEQYF TGTGCCAGCAGCGCAGGGGACACTTACGAGCAGTACTTC
- TRBJ2-1 TRBD2 TRBV7-9 CASSPSGTSYNEQFF TGTGCCAGCAGCCCCAGCGGGACGTCCTACAATGAGCAGTTCTTC
- TRBJ2-6 TRBD1 TRBV28 CASRPGTGGAGANVLTF TGTGCCAGCAGACCTGGGACAGGAGGCGCTGGGGCCAACGTCCTGACTTTC
once TRBJ2-3 TRBD2 TRBV7-8 CASSLAFSAGLGTDTQYF TGTGCCAGCAGCTTGGCCTTCTCAGCGGGATTGGGCACAGATACGCAGTATTTT
- TRBJ1-5 - TRBV2 CASSEAFNSNQPQHF TGTGCCAGCAGTGAAGCATTCAATAGCAATCAGCCCCAGCATTTT
few TRBJ1-1 - TRBV5-1 CASSPGSGSTEAFF TGCGCCAGCAGCCCCGGGAGTGGGTCCACTGAAGCTTTCTTT
- TRBJ2-3 - TRBV5-1 CASSLVAGPDTQYF TGCGCCAGCAGCTTGGTCGCTGGTCCAGATACGCAGTATTTT
- TRBJ2-7 - TRBV29-1 CSAWTVTYEQYF TGCAGCGCCTGGACGGTGACCTACGAGCAGTACTTC
- TRBJ2-1 TRBD2 TRBV11-2 CASSLASGGYEQFF TGTGCCAGCAGCTTAGCTAGCGGAGGTTATGAGCAGTTCTTC